The 25 T cell receptor beta chains below come from one sample, sequenced in a study of CD4 T cells in relation to SARS-CoV-2 and coronaviruses. TCRdb's table, derived via immunoSEQ multiplex PCR, lists solely in-frame clones and lacks some. The sample yields 43,000 or so clones, 82% seen once. These TCRs are of unknown antigen specificity. What was sequenced was naive CD4+ T cells from PBMCs, cultured in vitro. Subset of the sample: naive CD4+ T cells isolated by negative enrichment. The receptors stem from an adult with COVID-19.

This clone showed up just once. The V gene is TRBV19, the J gene TRBJ2-7; D is perhaps TRBD1 (6 bases). The germline V gene encodes CDR1 LNHDA and CDR2 SQIVND (reference sequence). This CDR3 spans 15 amino acids. The V gene lost 0 bases and the J gene lost 2 bases, with 11 bases spanning the gap. CDR3 nucleotides: TGTGCCAGTAGTATAGATCGACAGGCCACCTACGAGCAGTACTTC. Its protein product is CASSIDRQATYEQYF.

V gene TRBV5-1 combines with J gene TRBJ2-7; maybe TRBD2 (6 bases). Deletions cut 2 bases from V and 2 bases from J, with 8 bases between. Germline V CDR1 and CDR2: SGHRS, YFSETQ. The CDR3 contains 13 residues. The CDR3 region has the DNA TGCGCCAGCAGCTTTGGCGGGACCTACGAGCAGTACTTC. Amino acid sequence: CASSFGGTYEQYF.

V is TRBV5-1 and J is TRBJ2-7, with unresolved D. Germline CDR1 SGHRS, CDR2 YFSETQ. Trimming left V 5 bases short and J 2 bases short, with 11 bases between. CDR3 length: 13 amino acids. The CDR3 is CASSLGGTYEQYF. The CDR3, as DNA: TGCGCCAGCAGTCTCGGCGGAACCTACGAGCAGTACTTC.

The chain combines TRBV30 with TRBJ1-6; D is uncertain. The V and J ends lost 3 bases and 8 bases respectively, with 17 bases between them. The CDR3 runs 15 residues. Germline V gives CDR1 GTSNPN, CDR2 SVGIG (reference sequence). CDR3 sequence reads: CAWRNTLVGDSPLHF. CDR3 DNA sequence: TGTGCCTGGAGAAATACGTTGGTGGGAGATTCACCCCTCCACTTT.

The chain joins TRBV3-1 (or the pseudogene TRBV3-2) to TRBJ2-5, with 15 bases matching TRBD2. CDR1 LGHDT and CDR2 YNNKEL come from the germline V gene (reference sequence). The CDR3 contains 17 residues. V gave up 4 bases and J gave up 4 bases; unmatched junction bases: 7. The CDR3, as DNA: TGTGCCAGCAGCCCGGGACTAGCGGGAGGTTGGGGAGAGACCCAGTACTTC. Amino acid sequence: CASSPGLAGGWGETQYF.

The count of this clone is one. The chain links TRBV6-5 to TRBJ2-3; the D is unclear. The CDR3 totals 12 residues. The germline gives CDR1 MNHEY, CDR2 SVGAGI. V lost 11 bases to trimming and J lost 6 bases, with 15 bases between them. The DNA of the CDR3 is TGTGCCGCTAGGAGTGACGGGGATACGCAGTATTTT. It codes for CAARSDGDTQYF.

The V gene is TRBV11-2, the J gene TRBJ1-2; D is unclear. Germline V gene sequence: CDR1 SGHAT, CDR2 FQNNGV. CDR3 size: 13 residues. The V end lost 5 bases, the J end lost 2 bases, and 9 bases lay between the germline ends. In DNA, the CDR3 is TGTGCCAGCAGCCCCGACCCAAACTATGGCTACACCTTC. It specifies CASSPDPNYGYTF.

The V gene is TRBV7-6, the J gene TRBJ2-3; the match to TRBD1 covers 8 bases. Germline V CDR1 and CDR2: SGHVS, FNYEAQ. The CDR3 extends over 22 amino acids. V shed 3 bases, J shed 2 bases, and the junction held 25 bases outside the gene matches. CDR3 protein: CASSFRGPHLPHTLSSTDTQYF. The CDR3 DNA reads as TGTGCCAGCAGCTTCAGGGGGCCTCACCTCCCCCACACACTGAGCTCCACAGATACGCAGTATTTT.

The chain is built from TRBV5-5 and TRBJ2-7; 8 nucleotides align to TRBD2. Germline V lookup: CDR1 SGHKS, CDR2 YYEKEE (reference sequence). The CDR3 covers 17 residues. The junction had 9 bases not matched to a gene; V was cut back by 1 base and J by 0 bases. The DNA for the CDR3 is TGTGCCAGCAGCTTGTATCTCGGGGGGGCTAGCTCCTACGAGCAGTACTTC. This encodes CASSLYLGGASSYEQYF.

The gene calls are TRBV28 and TRBJ1-1; possible D gene TRBD1, 5 bases. Germline V lookup: CDR1 MDHEN, CDR2 SYDVKM. This CDR3 region has 15 residues. The ends were cut back, 3 bases at V and 0 bases at J, with 11 bases in the middle. DNA of the CDR3: TGTGCCAGCAGTTTCGGGGGAGCTATGAACACTGAAGCTTTCTTT. Translated, it gives CASSFGGAMNTEAFF.

J is TRBJ2-5 and V is TRBV5-1; no definite D call. Looked up from germline, CDR1 is SGHRS and CDR2 is YFSETQ. The germline V and J ends were trimmed by 3 bases and 0 bases, with 6 bases remaining between them. CDR3 length: 13 residues. The CDR3 DNA sequence: TGCGCCAGCAGCTCCAGGTACCAAGAGACCCAGTACTTC. It specifies CASSSRYQETQYF. The full variable domain, its missing parts supplied by reference TRBV5-1 and TRBJ2-5, is KAGVTQTPRYLIKTRGQQVTLSCSPISGHRSVSWYQQTPGQGLQFLFEYFSETQRNKGNFPGRFSGRQFSNSRSEMNVSTLELGDSALYLCASSSRYQETQYFGPGTRLLVL.

V is TRBV2 and J is TRBJ1-5; 10 nucleotides align to TRBD1. The CDR3 is 16 residues long. Germline CDR1 is SNHLY and CDR2 is FYNNEI. The J segment lost 4 bases and the V segment lost 5 bases, leaving 8 bases of the junction unmatched. The CDR3 loop is CASSRDRGLENQPQHF. The CDR3 nucleotides read TGTGCCAGCAGTAGGGACAGGGGACTCGAGAATCAGCCCCAGCATTTT. Based on the CDR3 plus reference TRBV2 and TRBJ1-5, the full variable domain is EPEVTQTPSHQVTQMGQEVILRCVPISNHLYFYWYRQILGQKVEFLVSFYNNEISEKSEIFDDQFSVERPDGSNFTLKIRSTKLEDSAMYFCASSRDRGLENQPQHFGDGTRLSIL.

This chain uses TRBV3-1 (or the pseudogene TRBV3-2) with TRBJ2-5; 11 positions agree with TRBD2. The germline CDR1 and CDR2 sequences are LGHDT and YNNKEL (reference sequence). V trimming: 0 bases; J trimming: 4 bases; junction bases outside the gene matches: 10. This CDR3 is built from 18 residues. CDR3 protein: CASSQDLSGTSGRETQYF. The CDR3 DNA reads TGTGCCAGCAGCCAAGATCTCTCCGGGACTAGCGGAAGAGAGACCCAGTACTTC.

CDR3 sequence reads: CASSEYDIGNTEAFF. The CDR3 DNA is TGTGCCAGCAGTGAATACGACATTGGGAACACTGAAGCTTTCTTT. The chain has TRBV25-1 and TRBJ1-1; no clear D gene. Between the trimmed V and J ends, which lost 0 bases and 1 base, there was a span of 9 bases. Germline lookup yields CDR1 MGHDK and CDR2 SYGVNS. The CDR3 covers 15 residues.

The chain carries TRBV10-3 and TRBJ1-6; maybe TRBD1 (5 bases). V was shortened by 4 bases and J by 6 bases, with 10 bases between the two germline ends. This CDR3 spans 14 amino acids. Germline V gives CDR1 ENHRY, CDR2 SYGVKD. The CDR3, as DNA: TGTGCCATCAGTGCCAGGGAGGGTAATTCACCCCTCCACTTT. It specifies CAISAREGNSPLHF.

V and J are TRBV6-5 and TRBJ1-5, with no clear D. The CDR3 loop spans 15 amino acids. The V end lost 0 bases, the J end lost 7 bases, and 13 bases lay between the germline ends. Germline values: CDR1 MNHEY, CDR2 SVGAGI. The CDR3 coding sequence is TGTGCCAGCAGTTACTCGAGTGGGCGCGGGCAGCCCCAGCATTTT. This codes for CASSYSSGRGQPQHF.

The rearrangement links TRBV30 to TRBJ1-5; TRBD1 matches at 8 bases. This CDR3 comprises 16 residues. Germline V gives CDR1 GTSNPN, CDR2 SVGIG (reference sequence). The V segment lost 1 base and the J segment 2 bases; nucleotides outside the gene matches: 7. DNA for the CDR3: TGTGCCTGGAGTGGGACAGGGTTGGTTGGCAATCAGCCCCAGCATTTT. It specifies CAWSGTGLVGNQPQHF.

The chain combines TRBV18 with TRBJ2-7, with 11 bases matching TRBD1. From germline, CDR1 is KGHSH and CDR2 LQKENI. The ends lost 3 bases at V and 2 bases at J; junction bases unmatched: 3. The CDR3 runs to 15 residues. The CDR3: CASSPGQGGAYEQYF. CDR3 nucleotide sequence: TGTGCCAGCTCACCGGGACAGGGGGGGGCCTACGAGCAGTACTTC. Complete variable domain (other parts from reference TRBV18 and TRBJ2-7): NAGVMQNPRHLVRRRGQEARLRCSPMKGHSHVYWYRQLPEEGLKFMVYLQKENIIDESGMPKERFSAEFPKEGPSILRIQQVVRGDSAAYFCASSPGQGGAYEQYFGPGTRLTVT.

The chain carries TRBV4-1 and TRBJ1-2; no reliable D call. The germline V gene has CDR1 MGHRA and CDR2 YSYEKL. The CDR3 extends over 17 amino acids. V gave up 0 bases and J gave up 4 bases, with 18 bases separating them. The CDR3 reads CASSQDRALTAPYGYTF. In DNA form, the CDR3 reads TGCGCCAGCAGCCAAGATCGAGCCCTTACAGCGCCCTATGGCTACACCTTC.

The CDR3 DNA sequence: TGTGCCAGCAGCATGAAAGCGGGAGGGGTCGATGAGCAGTTCTTC. Translating gives CASSMKAGGVDEQFF. This chain connects TRBV7-2 to TRBJ2-1; 10 bases align to TRBD2. The CDR3 length is 15 residues. Germline-derived CDR1 and CDR2 are SGHTA and FQGNSA. Losses at the gene ends were 5 bases for V and 8 bases for J; bases not matched to a gene: 9.

The chain recombines TRBV19 with TRBJ2-2; TRBD1 matches 9 bases. CDR3 length: 15 residues. The germline V gene has CDR1 LNHDA and CDR2 SQIVND (reference sequence). With V trimmed by 6 bases and J by 2 bases, 4 bases remained unmatched. CDR3 DNA: TGTGCCAGTAGCGACAGGGGGTATAACACCGGGGAGCTGTTTTTT. This sequence encodes CASSDRGYNTGELFF.

J is TRBJ2-5 and V is TRBV4-1, with D possibly matching TRBD2 (5 bases). Per the germline V gene, CDR1 is MGHRA and CDR2 is YSYEKL. V was pared by 4 bases and J by 5 bases, with 29 bases between. The CDR3 contains 19 residues. CDR3 amino acids: CASSRSLLAGGVSMETQYF. The CDR3 DNA reads as TGCGCCAGCAGCCGATCCCTCCTTGCTGGAGGCGTATCGATGGAGACCCAGTACTTC.

The V gene is TRBV28, the J gene TRBJ1-5; tentatively, D is TRBD1 (6 bases). The length of the CDR3 is 16 residues. CDR1 and CDR2 (germline): MDHEN, SYDVKM. Trimming removed 8 bases at V and 0 bases at J, with 17 bases between. As DNA, the CDR3 is TGTGCCAGCGATATTACGGGGGGACATAGCAATCAGCCCCAGCATTTT. This sequence encodes CASDITGGHSNQPQHF.

The chain is built from TRBV5-1 and TRBJ1-1, with 9 nucleotides matching TRBD1. V gave up 4 bases and J gave up 8 bases; unmatched junction bases: 18. Germline V gene sequence: CDR1 SGHRS, CDR2 YFSETQ. This CDR3 is 17 amino acids long. CDR3 protein: CASSPGFIFRQGDEAFF. The DNA for the CDR3 is TGCGCCAGCAGCCCGGGCTTTATTTTTAGACAGGGGGACGAAGCTTTCTTT. The variable domain in full, with the rest retrieved from reference TRBV5-1 and TRBJ1-1, is KAGVTQTPRYLIKTRGQQVTLSCSPISGHRSVSWYQQTPGQGLQFLFEYFSETQRNKGNFPGRFSGRQFSNSRSEMNVSTLELGDSALYLCASSPGFIFRQGDEAFFGQGTRLTVV.

CDR3 nucleotides: TGCGCCAGCAGCCAAGACGCTGCAGGGGTGGGCAATCAGCCCCAGCATTTT. This encodes CASSQDAAGVGNQPQHF. This chain uses TRBV4-3 with TRBJ1-5; D may be TRBD1 (6 bases). The CDR3 is 17 residues long. The V gene's germline CDR1 is LGHNA and CDR2 YSLEER. The V end lost 0 bases, the J end lost 2 bases, and 14 bases lay between the germline ends.